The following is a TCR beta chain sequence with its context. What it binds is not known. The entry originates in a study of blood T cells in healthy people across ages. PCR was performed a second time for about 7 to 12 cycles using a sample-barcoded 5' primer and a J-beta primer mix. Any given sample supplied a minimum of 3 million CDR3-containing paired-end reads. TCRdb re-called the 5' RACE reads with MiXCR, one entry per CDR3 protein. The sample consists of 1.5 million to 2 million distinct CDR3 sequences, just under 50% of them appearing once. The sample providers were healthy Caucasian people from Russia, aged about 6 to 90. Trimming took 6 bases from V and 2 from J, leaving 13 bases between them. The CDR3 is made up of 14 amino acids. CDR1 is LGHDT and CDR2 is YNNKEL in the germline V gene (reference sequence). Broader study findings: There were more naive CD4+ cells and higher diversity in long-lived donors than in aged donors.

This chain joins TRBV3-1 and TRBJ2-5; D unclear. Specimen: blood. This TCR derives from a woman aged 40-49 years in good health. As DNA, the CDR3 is TGTGCCAGCAGTCGCCAGCGCTATCAAGAGACCCAGTACTTC. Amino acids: CASSRQRYQETQYF.